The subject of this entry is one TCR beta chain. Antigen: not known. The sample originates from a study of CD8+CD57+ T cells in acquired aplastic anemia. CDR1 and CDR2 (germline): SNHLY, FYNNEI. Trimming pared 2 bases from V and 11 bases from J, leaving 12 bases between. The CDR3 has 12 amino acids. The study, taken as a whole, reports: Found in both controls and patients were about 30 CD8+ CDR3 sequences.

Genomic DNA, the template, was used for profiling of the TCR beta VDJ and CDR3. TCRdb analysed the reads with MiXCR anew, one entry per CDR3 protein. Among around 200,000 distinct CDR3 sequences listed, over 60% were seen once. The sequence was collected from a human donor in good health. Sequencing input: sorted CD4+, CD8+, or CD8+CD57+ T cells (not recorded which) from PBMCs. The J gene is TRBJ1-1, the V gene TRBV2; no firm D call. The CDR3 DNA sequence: TGTGCCAGCAGTGAACTCGAGGGAGGGGCTTTCTTT. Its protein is CASSELEGGAFF.